This TCR beta chain was found in a study of tumor and adjacent non-tumor tissue in lung cancer. Study details: Patients comprised 12 adenocarcinoma, a couple of squamous cell carcinoma and 1 small cell lung cancer. On average, productive TCRbeta reads reached roughly 4 million per sample.

Comment on this clonotype: Its matching antigen is unknown. One junction end does not reproduce the germline sequence, and a read error may be involved.

The CDR3 loop spans 17 amino acids. From germline, CDR1 is MNHEY and CDR2 SVGAGI. Three rounds of nested PCR, following a modified ARM-PCR protocol, produced the TCRbeta library. One entry per CDR3 protein results from TCRdb running MiXCR on the multiplex PCR reads. Among 80,000 or so distinct CDR3 sequences listed, roughly 80% were seen once. Study conclusions and caveats: Compared with tumor, normal lung showed significantly lower TCR diversity.

The template was RNA from unsorted bulk tissue. This non-tumor lung sample came from over 3 cm beyond the tumor edge. Chemotherapy-naive patients with new lung cancer underwent thoracic surgery in China, August–late 2014. The rearrangement uses TRBV6-5 and TRBJ2-6; weak D call: TRBD2 (6 bases). The receptor's source is a man aged 60 to 69 with non-small cell lung cancer. The sample comprised distant non-tumor lung tissue. Written as DNA, the CDR3 is TGTGCCAGCAGCCTATCGGGAGCAAGCTCTGGGGCCAACGTCCTGCCTTTC. This codes for CASSLSGASSGANVLPF.